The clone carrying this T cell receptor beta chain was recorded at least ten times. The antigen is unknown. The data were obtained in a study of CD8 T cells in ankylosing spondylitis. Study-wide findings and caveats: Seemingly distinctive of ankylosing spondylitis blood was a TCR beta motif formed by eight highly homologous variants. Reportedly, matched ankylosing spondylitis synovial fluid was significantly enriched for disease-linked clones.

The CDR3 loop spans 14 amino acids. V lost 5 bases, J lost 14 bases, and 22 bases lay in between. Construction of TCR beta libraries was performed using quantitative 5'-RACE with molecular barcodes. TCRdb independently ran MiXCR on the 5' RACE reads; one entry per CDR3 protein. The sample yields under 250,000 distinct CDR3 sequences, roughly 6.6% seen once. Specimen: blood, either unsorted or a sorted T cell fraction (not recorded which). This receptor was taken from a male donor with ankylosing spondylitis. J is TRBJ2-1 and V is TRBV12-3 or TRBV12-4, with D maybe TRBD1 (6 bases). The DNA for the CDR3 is TGTGCCAGCAGTCCCGGGACAAGGGGCCCTCAGGAGTTCTTC. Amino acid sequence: CASSPGTRGPQEFF.